This T cell receptor (beta chain) was captured by sequencing in a study of regulatory T cells in long-lasting Graves disease. The study, taken as a whole, reports: Having few samples may have compromised the accuracy.

Arm-PCR of CDR3 regions and iRepertoire HTBI primers were the basis on which TCR beta libraries were built. Each CDR3 protein gets one entry after TCRdb re-called the multiplex PCR reads with MiXCR. Among about 470,000 distinct CDR3 sequences listed, less than 25% were seen once. Time point specified: persistent/refractory GD, antithyroid drugs over 5 years with positive TRAb. Preparation of the TCR library used RNA extracted from PBMCs. Patients were enrolled at an endocrinology department in Xi'an, China. Details on this clonotype: Its target is unknown.

V lost 4 bases, J lost 5 bases, and 5 bases stayed unmatched. The CDR3 is 15 amino acids. The germline V gene encodes CDR1 LNHDA and CDR2 SQIVND (reference sequence). The chain uses TRBV19 and TRBJ2-2, with 9 bases that match TRBD1. This receptor was obtained from a female donor with Graves disease. Source: peripheral blood mononuclear cells (PBMCs), taken when the disease was refractory, from a patient treated with antithyroid drugs. CDR3 sequence: CASSKQGASTGELFF. In DNA form, the CDR3 reads TGTGCCAGTAGTAAACAGGGGGCTTCGACCGGGGAGCTGTTTTTT.